Shown below are 26 T cell receptor beta chains from a single sample sequenced in a study of T cell repertoires in cytomegalovirus infection. MiXCR was run by TCRdb on the reads, yielding one entry per CDR3 protein. Here the sample spans 500,000 to 600,000 distinct CDR3 sequences, 16% being singletons. The sample taken for sequencing was CD8+ T cells from PBMCs. Receptors originate from a human donor in good health (CMV status not recorded). Some clones in this sample may be carry-over from other donors' samples.

This clonotype was counted many times. This rearrangement joins TRBV7-3 to TRBJ1-1; TRBD1 is a possible D gene (6 bases). Germline CDR1 reads SGHTA; CDR2 reads FQGTGA. Trimming stripped 5 bases from V and 1 base from J, with 14 bases between. The length of the CDR3 is 15 residues. The CDR3 DNA reads TGTGCCAGCAGCCCTCTCGGGGGCGAGAACACTGAAGCTTTCTTT. Its protein product is CASSPLGGENTEAFF. Drawing the rest from reference TRBV7-3 and TRBJ1-1, the complete variable domain is GAGVSQTPSNKVTEKGKYVELRCDPISGHTALYWYRQSLGQGPEFLIYFQGTGAADDSGLPNDRFFAVRPEGSVSTLKIQRTERGDSAVYLCASSPLGGENTEAFFGQGTRLTVV.

The chain joins TRBV7-9 to TRBJ2-2; maybe TRBD1 (5 bases). The V gene's germline CDR1 is SEHNR and CDR2 FQNEAQ (reference sequence). Trimming left V 5 bases short and J 6 bases short, with 13 bases between. The CDR3 totals 14 residues. The CDR3 sequence is CASSPDIWSGELFF. CDR3 in DNA: TGTGCCAGCAGCCCGGACATTTGGTCCGGGGAGCTGTTTTTT.

Comments on this clonotype: The junction departs from the called germline gene at one end, perhaps through a read error. V gene TRBV2 combines with J gene TRBJ1-1; maybe TRBD1 (6 bases). Per the germline V gene, CDR1 is SNHLY and CDR2 is FYNNEI. The CDR3 totals 15 residues. The CDR3 bases are TGTGCCAGCACCCCAGACGGGGGCATGAACAATGAAGCTTTCTTT. Encoded protein: CASTPDGGMNNEAFF.

The J gene is TRBJ1-2, the V gene TRBV6-2 or TRBV6-3; no firm D call. Trimming removed 4 bases at V and 2 bases at J, with 5 bases between. The CDR3 is 12 residues long. CDR1 MNHEY and CDR2 SVGEGT come from the germline V gene. The DNA for the CDR3 is TGTGCCAGCAGTTTCCAGAACTATGGCTACACCTTC. Its protein is CASSFQNYGYTF.

The chain joins TRBV6-5 to TRBJ1-5; weak D call: TRBD1 (6 bases). This CDR3 contains 18 residues. Germline loops: CDR1 MNHEY, CDR2 SVGAGI. V lost 5 bases and J lost 0, with 20 bases in between. CDR3 residues: CASSNRDTRIYSNQPQHF. CDR3 in DNA: TGTGCCAGCAGTAACCGGGACACTAGAATTTATAGCAATCAGCCCCAGCATTTT.

This clonotype was recorded at least ten times. The J gene is TRBJ2-5, the V gene TRBV7-9; 7 positions match TRBD1. This CDR3 has 14 residues. The J segment lost 1 base and the V segment lost 4 bases, leaving 3 bases of the junction unmatched. Germline lookup yields CDR1 SEHNR and CDR2 FQNEAQ (reference sequence). The CDR3 loop is CASSYRDSQETQYF. DNA of the CDR3: TGTGCCAGCAGCTACCGGGACAGCCAAGAGACCCAGTACTTC.

This clonotype has only a few counts. The chain employs TRBV9 and TRBJ2-2; no reliable D call. Trimming took 0 bases from V and 3 from J, leaving 9 bases between them. This CDR3 region has 15 residues. Germline V gene sequence: CDR1 SGDLS, CDR2 YYNGEE. The DNA of the CDR3 is TGTGCCAGCAGCGTAGATGTCTTCTACACCGGGGAGCTGTTTTTT. Its translation is CASSVDVFYTGELFF.

Regarding this clonotype: Since a much larger clone is just one base distant, this may be a read error. The chain couples TRBV27 to TRBJ1-2, with 7 bases matching TRBD1. Germline CDR1 and CDR2: MNHEY and SMNVEV (reference sequence). There are 14 residues in the CDR3. With V trimmed by 6 bases and J by 4 bases, 8 bases remained unmatched. CDR3: CASRTGEGFYGYTF. The CDR3 region has the DNA TGTGCCAGCAGAACAGGGGAGGGGTTCTATGGCTACACCTTC.

This chain joins TRBV9 and TRBJ1-2, with D possibly TRBD1 on 6 matching bases. Between the trimmed V and J ends, which lost 6 bases and 4 bases, there was a span of 13 bases. In germline, CDR1 is SGDLS, CDR2 YYNGEE. This CDR3 comprises 13 residues. Here the CDR3 reads CASTTGRPYGYTF. As DNA, the CDR3 is TGTGCCAGCACTACAGGGCGACCCTATGGCTACACCTTC. The full variable domain, with the rest looked up from reference TRBV9 and TRBJ1-2, is DSGVTQTPKHLITATGQRVTLRCSPRSGDLSVYWYQQSLDQGLQFLIQYYNGEERAKGNILERFSAQQFPDLHSELNLSSLELGDSALYFCASTTGRPYGYTFGSGTRLTVV.

V and J are TRBV7-9 and TRBJ1-1; D remains unclear. The CDR3 contains 14 residues. The germline V and J ends were trimmed by 2 bases and 13 bases, with 20 bases remaining between them. Germline CDR1 is SEHNR and CDR2 is FQNEAQ (reference sequence). The CDR3 reads CASSLTGSQEDLFF. In DNA, the CDR3 is TGTGCCAGCAGCTTAACTGGCTCCCAGGAAGATCTTTTCTTT.

This clonotype was seen more than once but under ten times. This chain connects TRBV29-1 to TRBJ2-7; possible D gene TRBD2, 6 bases. CDR3 length equals 14 residues. Germline-derived CDR1 and CDR2 are SQVTM and ANQGSEA. Deletions cut 3 bases from V and 0 bases from J, with 12 bases between. CDR3 sequence reads: CSVEGGESSYEQYF. In DNA, the CDR3 is TGCAGCGTTGAGGGGGGTGAGAGCTCCTACGAGCAGTACTTC.

J is TRBJ2-7 and V is TRBV14, with D unclear. CDR3 length equals 12 residues. Deletions cut 2 bases from V and 5 bases from J, with 7 bases between. Germline-derived CDR1 and CDR2 are SGHDN and FVKESK. CDR3 bases: TGTGCCAGCAGCCAAATACGCCACGAGCAGTACTTC. Translating it yields CASSQIRHEQYF.

This clonotype has only a few counts. The chain carries TRBV11-2 and TRBJ1-6; D is unclear. V lost 1 base and J lost 10, with 5 bases in between. The CDR3 extends over 12 amino acids. In germline, CDR1 is SGHAT, CDR2 FQNNGV. In nucleotides, the CDR3 is TGTGCCAGCAGCTTAGGTCACTCACCCCTCCACTTT. Its translation: CASSLGHSPLHF.

This clonotype showed up just a few times. The CDR3 loop reads CASSPRDYPTYEQYF. In DNA, the CDR3 is TGTGCCAGCAGCCCAAGGGATTATCCTACCTACGAGCAGTACTTC. The chain recombines TRBV5-5 with TRBJ2-7, with D unclear. The CDR3 is made up of 15 amino acids. Germline V gene data show CDR1 as SGHKS and CDR2 as YYEKEE (reference sequence). Trimming left V 4 bases short and J 2 bases short, with 16 bases between.

This clonotype appeared many times. The V gene is TRBV18, the J gene TRBJ2-7; no firm D call. Germline V gene data show CDR1 as KGHSH and CDR2 as LQKENI. V was clipped by 4 bases and J by 5 bases, with 15 bases between them. The CDR3 length is 14 residues. Here the CDR3 reads CASSQLGYQNEQYF. Here the CDR3 DNA reads TGTGCCAGCTCACAGCTAGGTTACCAGAACGAGCAGTACTTC. Based on the CDR3 plus reference TRBV18 and TRBJ2-7, the full variable domain is NAGVMQNPRHLVRRRGQEARLRCSPMKGHSHVYWYRQLPEEGLKFMVYLQKENIIDESGMPKERFSAEFPKEGPSILRIQQVVRGDSAAYFCASSQLGYQNEQYFGPGTRLTVT.

Many counts were recorded for this clonotype. The chain employs TRBV4-1 and TRBJ1-5; weak D call: TRBD1 (5 bases). Germline V gives CDR1 MGHRA, CDR2 YSYEKL. The CDR3 sequence is 14 residues long. Between the trimmed V and J ends, which lost 7 bases and 1 base, there was a span of 11 bases. CDR3 nucleotides: TGCGCCAGCACCCCGGGGGAAAGCAATCAGCCCCAGCATTTT. Translated: CASTPGESNQPQHF.

This clonotype has only a few counts. V gene TRBV9 combines with J gene TRBJ1-1; maybe TRBD1 (5 bases). V was clipped by 4 bases and J by 0 bases, with 10 bases between them. Looked up from germline, CDR1 is SGDLS and CDR2 is YYNGEE. This CDR3 spans 14 amino acids. In DNA form, the CDR3 reads TGTGCCAGCAGCCGAGGGGATATGAACACTGAAGCTTTCTTT. Its translation is CASSRGDMNTEAFF.

Turning to this clonotype: This may arise from a read error, as a much more abundant clone is one base away. Lacking the conserved final phenylalanine or tryptophan, this CDR3 likely reflects a read error. This chain links TRBV12-5 with TRBJ1-2; 10 bases are a match to TRBD1. The CDR3 is made up of 14 amino acids. The trim removed 6 bases at V and 4 bases at J, leaving 5 bases unmatched. Germline V gene lookup returns CDR1 LGHNT and CDR2 FRNRAP. CDR3 residues: CASGSGTGVYGYTL. DNA of the CDR3: TGTGCTAGTGGATCCGGGACAGGGGTCTATGGCTACACCTTA.

In the case of this clonotype: A much bigger clone sits one base away, suggesting this may be a read error. Since no conserved phenylalanine or tryptophan closes the CDR3, a read error is the likely cause. This chain uses TRBV10-3 with TRBJ2-7, with D hard to call. Trimming removed 4 bases at V and 3 bases at J, with 13 bases between. Germline values: CDR1 ENHRY, CDR2 SYGVKD. The CDR3 has 14 residues. DNA of the CDR3: TGTGCCATCAGTGGGGCTGACACCTACTACGAGCAGTACTTA. Its translation is CAISGADTYYEQYL.

The table lists this clonotype with many counts. The rearrangement uses TRBV7-9 and TRBJ2-1; D ambiguous. Trimming left V 5 bases short and J 7 bases short, with 15 bases between. Per germline, CDR1 SEHNR and CDR2 FQNEAQ (reference sequence). The CDR3 spans 14 residues. The DNA for the CDR3 is TGTGCCAGCAGCCCCTCGGAGAGGTGGAATGAGCAGTTCTTC. Its translation is CASSPSERWNEQFF.

This clonotype was observed a few times. No DNA is shown, since the ends of the CDR3 on it are uncertain; the CDR3 is the one TCRdb lists. This sequence joins TRBV12-3 or TRBV12-4 and TRBJ2-5. Counting both end residues, the CDR3 totals 16 amino acids. The chain's CDR3 is CASSFGNGLGIETQYF.

The V and J genes are TRBV24-1 and TRBJ2-7; tentatively, D is TRBD1 (6 bases). The CDR3 sequence is 13 residues long. Germline CDR1 and CDR2: KGHDR and SFDVKD. V was trimmed by 4 bases and J by 4 bases, leaving 10 bases between them. The CDR3 reads CATSDGDIYEQYF. For the CDR3, the DNA is TGTGCCACCAGTGACGGGGACATTTACGAGCAGTACTTC.

The CDR3 DNA reads as TGTGCCAGCAGCAAGAGGAGCTACGAGCAGTACTTC. Its protein product is CASSKRSYEQYF. This chain joins TRBV14 and TRBJ2-7; no clear D gene. This CDR3 comprises 12 residues. Germline CDR1 reads SGHDN; CDR2 reads FVKESK. The germline V and J ends were trimmed by 5 bases and 3 bases, with 8 bases remaining between them.

The rearrangement uses TRBV11-3 and TRBJ2-7, with 8 bases fitting TRBD2. After removal of 3 bases from V and 4 bases from J, the junction contained 5 bases not matched to a gene. CDR1 SGHNT and CDR2 YENEEA come from the germline V gene. The CDR3 extends over 14 amino acids. In DNA, the CDR3 is TGTGCCAGCAGCTTGGGAGCGGGAGATTACGAGCAGTACTTC. Residues: CASSLGAGDYEQYF.

This chain links TRBV9 with TRBJ2-1, with a possible D match to TRBD2 (5 bases). Germline V gene data show CDR1 as SGDLS and CDR2 as YYNGEE. The CDR3 covers 16 residues. The V end was cut by 3 bases, the J end by 0 bases, with 13 bases between. The CDR3 DNA is TGTGCCAGCAGCGGTACCCGAGGGAGCTCCTACAATGAGCAGTTCTTC. As protein: CASSGTRGSSYNEQFF.

This clonotype has just a few counts. Here the CDR3 DNA reads TGCGCCAGCAGCCAAGGCACGAACCGGGACAGCTACGAGCAGTACTTC. The encoded protein is CASSQGTNRDSYEQYF. The V gene is TRBV4-1, the J gene TRBJ2-7; TRBD1 matches at 7 bases. V lost 1 base, J lost 3 bases, and 9 bases stayed unmatched. Germline V gene lookup returns CDR1 MGHRA and CDR2 YSYEKL. The CDR3 length is 16 residues.